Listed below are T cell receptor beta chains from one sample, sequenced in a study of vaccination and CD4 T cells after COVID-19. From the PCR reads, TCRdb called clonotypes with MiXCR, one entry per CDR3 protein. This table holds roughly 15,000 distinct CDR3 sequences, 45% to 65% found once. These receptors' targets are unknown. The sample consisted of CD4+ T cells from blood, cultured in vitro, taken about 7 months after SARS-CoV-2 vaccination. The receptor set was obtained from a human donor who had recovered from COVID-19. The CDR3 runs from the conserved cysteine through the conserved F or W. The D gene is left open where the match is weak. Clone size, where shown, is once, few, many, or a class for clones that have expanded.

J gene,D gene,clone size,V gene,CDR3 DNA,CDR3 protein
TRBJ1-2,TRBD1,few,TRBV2,TGTGCCAGCAGGGACAGGGGGTTTGGCTACACCTTC,CASRDRGFGYTF
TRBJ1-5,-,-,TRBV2,TGTGCCAGCAGTGTAGGTAATAGCGGGCAGCCCCAGCATTTT,CASSVGNSGQPQHF
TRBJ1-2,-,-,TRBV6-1,TGTGCCAGCAGTGAAGGACCCAGGGACTATGGCTACACCTTC,CASSEGPRDYGYTF
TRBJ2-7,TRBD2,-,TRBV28,TGTGCCAGCAGCCCTCTGGGACTAGCGGGAGGCAGACAGTACTTC,CASSPLGLAGGRQYF
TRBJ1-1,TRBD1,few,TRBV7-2,TGTGCCAGCTCATTGGGGACAGAGAACACTGAAGCTTTCTTT,CASSLGTENTEAFF
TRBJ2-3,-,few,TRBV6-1,TGTGCCAGCAGTCGGGGACTTCTGCCAGATACGCAGTATTTT,CASSRGLLPDTQYF
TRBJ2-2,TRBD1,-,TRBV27,TGTGCCAGCAGTAGGGGCAGGGGGCTTTCCGGGGAGCTGTTTTTT,CASSRGRGLSGELFF
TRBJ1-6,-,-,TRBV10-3,TGTGCCAGCAGTTTTCTTTCTCCCAGGAGTTCGTCGGATAATTCACCCCTCCACTTT,CASSFLSPRSSSDNSPLHF
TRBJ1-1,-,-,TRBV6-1,TGTGCCGGCAGGGTAGACAGTTTTAACACTGAAGCTTTCTTT,CAGRVDSFNTEAFF
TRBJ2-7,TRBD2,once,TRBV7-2,TGTGCCAGCAGCCCAACCCGGACTAGCGGAACCTACGAGCAGTACTTC,CASSPTRTSGTYEQYF
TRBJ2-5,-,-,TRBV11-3,TGTGCCAGCAGCCCCCCCCGGTACCAAGAGACCCAGTACTTC,CASSPPRYQETQYF
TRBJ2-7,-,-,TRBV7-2,TGTGCCAGCAGCAATAATAGGGGGGGCTACGAGCAGTACTTC,CASSNNRGGYEQYF
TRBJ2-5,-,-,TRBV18,TGTGCCAGCTCACCATCCTACAGTCAAGAGACCCAGTACTTC,CASSPSYSQETQYF
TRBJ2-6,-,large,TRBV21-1,TGTGCCAGCAGCAAAGAAGGAGTGATGAGGGCCCCCGTTACCGGGGCCAACGTCCTGACTTTC,CASSKEGVMRAPVTGANVLTF
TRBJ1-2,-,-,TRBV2,TGTGCCAGCAGTGGCCGGGACAAACTTAACTATGGCTACACCTTC,CASSGRDKLNYGYTF
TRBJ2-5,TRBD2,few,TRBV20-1,TGCAGTGCCCCCCGACTAGCGGGGCTGACCCAGTACTTC,CSAPRLAGLTQYF
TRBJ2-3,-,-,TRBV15,TGTGCCACCAGGGGGTTCTCCGCAGATACGCAGTATTTT,CATRGFSADTQYF
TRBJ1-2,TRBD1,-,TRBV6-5,TGTGCCAGCAGTTACCGTCGGGACAGGGGTGGGGGAGCCTATGGCTACACCTTC,CASSYRRDRGGGAYGYTF
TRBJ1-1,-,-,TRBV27,TGTGCCAGCAGGCGAAGGACGGAGAACACTGAAGCTTTCTTT,CASRRRTENTEAFF
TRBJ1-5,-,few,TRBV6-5,-,CASSSTGFSSYEQYFGPGNQPQHF
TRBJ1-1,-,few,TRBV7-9,TGTGCCAGCAGCCCTAACACAGGAGGCACTGAAGCTTTCTTT,CASSPNTGGTEAFF
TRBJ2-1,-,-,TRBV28,TGTGCCAGCAGTTCCAGTGAGGGAAGCTCCTACAATGAGCAGTTCTTC,CASSSSEGSSYNEQFF
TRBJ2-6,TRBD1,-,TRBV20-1,TGCAGTGCTAGGGCCCGGGACAGGACTAACTCTGGGGCCAACGTCCTGACTTTC,CSARARDRTNSGANVLTF
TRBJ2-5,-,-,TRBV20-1,TGCAGTGCTCCCCTTTCGGGACCAGTAGAGACCCAGTACTTC,CSAPLSGPVETQYF
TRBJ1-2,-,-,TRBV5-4,TGTGCCAGCAGCTTCTCGGTACCTAACTATGGCTACACCTTC,CASSFSVPNYGYTF
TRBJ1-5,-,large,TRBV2,TGTGCCAGCAGTGAAGACCTTGGCGTACAGCATTTT,CASSEDLGVQHF
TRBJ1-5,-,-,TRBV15,TGTGCCACCAGCAGAGATCGTAGTCAGCCCCAGCATTTT,CATSRDRSQPQHF
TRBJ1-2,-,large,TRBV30,TGTGCCTGGAGTGTAAGTCAGAACTATGGCTACACCTTC,CAWSVSQNYGYTF
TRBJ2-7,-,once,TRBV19,TGTGCCAGTAGTCCTCGGGGTGGGGAGCAGTACTTC,CASSPRGGEQYF
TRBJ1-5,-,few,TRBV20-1,TGCAGTGCTATCGGGGGGGGCAGAGTGGCTAATCAGCCCCAGCATTTT,CSAIGGGRVANQPQHF
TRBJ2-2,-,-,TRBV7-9,TGTGCCAGCAGCTTAAAGCTGCGGGGACGGACCGGGGAGCTGTTTTTT,CASSLKLRGRTGELFF
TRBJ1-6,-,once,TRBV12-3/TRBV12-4,TGTGCCAGCAGGTGGGGGGCGAATTCACCCCTCCACTTT,CASRWGANSPLHF
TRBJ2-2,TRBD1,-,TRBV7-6,TGTGCCAGCAGCTTAGTAGACAGGGGGATCGGGGAGCTGTTTTTT,CASSLVDRGIGELFF
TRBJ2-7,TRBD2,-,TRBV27,TGTGCCAGTAGTCGACGAGGGACTAGCGGGAGCTACGAGCAGTACTTC,CASSRRGTSGSYEQYF
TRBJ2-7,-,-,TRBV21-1,TGTGCCAGCAGCAACGACCGTCCCTCCTACGAGCAGTACTTC,CASSNDRPSYEQYF
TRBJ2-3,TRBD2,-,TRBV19,TGTGCCAGGGTATCTAGCGGGCGTTTGACGCAGTATTTT,CARVSSGRLTQYF
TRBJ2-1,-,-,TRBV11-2,TGTGCCAGCAGCTTAGATCGTGTCAATGAGCAGTTCTTC,CASSLDRVNEQFF
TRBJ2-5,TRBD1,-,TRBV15,TGTGCCACCAGCAGAGATCGAACCAGGGGGCTGGAGACCCAGTACTTC,CATSRDRTRGLETQYF
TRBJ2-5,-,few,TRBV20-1,TGCAGTGCTAGAGATTCTGGACTGGGGGAGACCCAGTACTTC,CSARDSGLGETQYF
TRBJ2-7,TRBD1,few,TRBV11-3,TGTGCCAGCAGCTCGTCCGGGACAGGGGGGTTCGAGCAGTACTTC,CASSSSGTGGFEQYF
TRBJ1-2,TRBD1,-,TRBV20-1,TGCAGTGCTAACCGACCGGGACAGGGGAATAGGAACTATGGCTACACCTTC,CSANRPGQGNRNYGYTF
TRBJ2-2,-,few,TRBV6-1,TGTGCCAGCAGTACCCGCCGGGGCACCGGGGAGCTGTTTTTT,CASSTRRGTGELFF
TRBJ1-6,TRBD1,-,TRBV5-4,TGTGCCAGCAGACCCGGGACAGGGGCTTTTTCACCCCTCCACTTT,CASRPGTGAFSPLHF
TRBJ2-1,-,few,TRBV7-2,TGTGCCAGCAGCTTGGAACCGGGAGCCACCTCCTACAATGAGCAGTTCTTC,CASSLEPGATSYNEQFF
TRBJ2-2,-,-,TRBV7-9,TGTGCCAGCAGCCCAGGGTGGGGGAGAGACACCGGGGAGCTGTTTTTT,CASSPGWGRDTGELFF
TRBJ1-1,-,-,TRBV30,TGTGCCTGGGGGCGGATCAGGGTCGGCACTGAAGCTTTCTTT,CAWGRIRVGTEAFF
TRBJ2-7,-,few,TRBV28,TGTGCCAGCAGTTTAGGGCTAGCCGGCATCTACGAGCAGTACTTC,CASSLGLAGIYEQYF
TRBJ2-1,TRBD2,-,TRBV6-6,TGTGCCAGCAGTTTGGCCGGGACTAACTACAATGAGCAGTTCTTC,CASSLAGTNYNEQFF
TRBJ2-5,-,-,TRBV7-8,TGTGCCAGCAGCTTAGGCAGGGATACTCATTGGACCCAGTACTTC,CASSLGRDTHWTQYF